This paragraph reports one T cell receptor (beta chain). The CDR3 is 13 amino acids. Germline CDR1 is KGHDR and CDR2 is SFDVKD. The trim removed 12 bases at V and 3 bases at J, leaving 5 bases unmatched. Clones were read by immunoSEQ multiplex PCR, and TCRdb kept only the in-frame ones, dropping some. The sample consists of about 280,000 clones, approximately 85% of them appearing once. The data derive from a study of blood T cell repertoires in COVID-19. The overall study: T cells, B-cell-depleted T cells, or PBMCs supplied cDNA or gDNA.

The sample comprised peripheral blood. The V call is TRBV24-1, the J call TRBJ2-2; 8 bases fit TRBD2. The sequence came from a man over 45 with active or convalescent COVID-19. The CDR3 bases are TGTGCCGCCTCGGGGGGGCACACCGGGGAGCTGTTTTTT. Encoded protein: CAASGGHTGELFF.